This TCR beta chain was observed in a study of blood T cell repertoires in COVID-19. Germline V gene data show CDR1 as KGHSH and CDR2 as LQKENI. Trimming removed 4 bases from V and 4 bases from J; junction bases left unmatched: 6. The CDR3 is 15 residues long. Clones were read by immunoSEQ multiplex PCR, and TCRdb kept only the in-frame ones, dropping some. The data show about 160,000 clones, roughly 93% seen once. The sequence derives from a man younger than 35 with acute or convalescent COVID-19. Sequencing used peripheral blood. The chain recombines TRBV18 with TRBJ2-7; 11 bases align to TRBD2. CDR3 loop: CASSLTGTSGYEQYF. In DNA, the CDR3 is TGTGCCAGCTCACTTACCGGGACTAGCGGATACGAGCAGTACTTC.